Listed below are T cell receptor beta chains from one sample, sequenced in a study of regulatory T cells in long-lasting Graves disease. TCRdb ran MiXCR on the multiplex PCR reads and lists one entry per CDR3 protein. The data show approximately 290,000 distinct CDR3 sequences, around 21% seen once. Sequencing was performed on peripheral blood mononuclear cells (PBMCs), taken when the disease was refractory, from a patient treated with antithyroid drugs. The source is a female donor with Graves disease. Each CDR3 is given with its conserved first and last residue. The D gene is left open where the match is weak. A row's size may be missing; if present it is once, few, many or a size class.

v_gene: TRBV18
d_gene: NA
len: 14
abundance: NA
j_gene: TRBJ2-7
CDR3nt: TGTGCCAGCTCACCAATCACAGGGCCCTACGAGCAGTACTTC
CDR3aa: CASSPITGPYEQYF

v_gene: TRBV19
d_gene: TRBD1
len: 18
abundance: NA
j_gene: TRBJ1-1
CDR3nt: TGTGCCAGTAGTCTCAACACAGGGGGTGAAGTGTTGAACACTGAAGCTTTCTTT
CDR3aa: CASSLNTGGEVLNTEAFF

v_gene: TRBV28
d_gene: NA
len: 14
abundance: few
j_gene: TRBJ1-2
CDR3nt: TGTGCCAGCAGTTTTGGCGGACAAGTCTATGGCTACACCTTC
CDR3aa: CASSFGGQVYGYTF

v_gene: TRBV10-3
d_gene: NA
len: 12
abundance: many
j_gene: TRBJ1-1
CDR3nt: TGTGCCATCAGTGAAGGGGGCACTGAAGCTTTCTTT
CDR3aa: CAISEGGTEAFF

v_gene: TRBV6-1
d_gene: NA
len: 10
abundance: few
j_gene: TRBJ2-7
CDR3nt: TGTGCCAGCGGTCTGGACGAGCAGTACTTC
CDR3aa: CASGLDEQYF

v_gene: TRBV28
d_gene: NA
len: 14
abundance: NA
j_gene: TRBJ1-4
CDR3nt: TGTGCCAGCAGTTTAGGGGGGACTAATGAAAAACCGTTTTTT
CDR3aa: CASSLGGTNEKPFF

v_gene: TRBV27
d_gene: NA
len: 17
abundance: NA
j_gene: TRBJ2-6
CDR3nt: TGTGCCAGCAGTGCCGGGACGGCACGTTCTGGGGCCAACGTCCTGACTTTC
CDR3aa: CASSAGTARSGANVLTF

v_gene: TRBV12-3/TRBV12-4
d_gene: NA
len: 12
abundance: many
j_gene: TRBJ2-7
CDR3nt: TGTGCCAGCAGTCGGGTCTCCTACGAGCAGTACTTC
CDR3aa: CASSRVSYEQYF

v_gene: TRBV20-1
d_gene: NA
len: 15
abundance: NA
j_gene: TRBJ1-6
CDR3nt: TGCAGTGCCCCGAGGGATGGGGTTTATAATTCACCCCTCCACTTT
CDR3aa: CSAPRDGVYNSPLHF

v_gene: TRBV5-6
d_gene: NA
len: 15
abundance: NA
j_gene: TRBJ2-7
CDR3nt: TGTGCCAGCAGCTTCGGGGACTCCATCATCTACGAGCAGTACTTC
CDR3aa: CASSFGDSIIYEQYF

v_gene: TRBV6-2/TRBV6-3
d_gene: NA
len: 12
abundance: many
j_gene: TRBJ2-7
CDR3nt: TGTGCCAGTCAAAACCCTAGCTACGAGCAGTACTTC
CDR3aa: CASQNPSYEQYF

v_gene: TRBV11-1
d_gene: TRBD2
len: 14
abundance: many
j_gene: TRBJ2-5
CDR3nt: TGTGCCAGCAGCTTTCAAGCGGGACAAGAGACCCAGTACTTC
CDR3aa: CASSFQAGQETQYF

v_gene: TRBV29-1
d_gene: TRBD2
len: 13
abundance: NA
j_gene: TRBJ2-5
CDR3nt: TGCAGCTTTAGGACTAGCCCACAAGAGACCCAGTACTTC
CDR3aa: CSFRTSPQETQYF

v_gene: TRBV20-1
d_gene: TRBD1
len: 13
abundance: few
j_gene: TRBJ1-2
CDR3nt: TGCAGTGCTAGAGACGGGACAGTCTATGGCTACACCTTC
CDR3aa: CSARDGTVYGYTF

v_gene: TRBV9
d_gene: TRBD2
len: 18
abundance: few
j_gene: TRBJ2-5
CDR3nt: TGTGCCAGCAGCGACGCGTACTCACCTAGCGGGGTCCAAGAGACCCAGTACTTC
CDR3aa: CASSDAYSPSGVQETQYF

v_gene: TRBV29-1
d_gene: NA
len: 12
abundance: NA
j_gene: TRBJ1-2
CDR3nt: TGCAGCGTTGTTTCAGGGAGCTATGGCTACACCTTC
CDR3aa: CSVVSGSYGYTF

v_gene: TRBV24-1
d_gene: NA
len: 18
abundance: few
j_gene: TRBJ2-4
CDR3nt: TGTGCCACCAGTGACCGTATTAAGGAGACGCTAGCCAAAAACATTCAGTACTTC
CDR3aa: CATSDRIKETLAKNIQYF

v_gene: TRBV20-1
d_gene: NA
len: 13
abundance: NA
j_gene: TRBJ2-5
CDR3nt: TGCAGTGCTTTCGTCGGCTCACGGGAGACCCAGTACTTC
CDR3aa: CSAFVGSRETQYF

v_gene: TRBV6-1
d_gene: NA
len: 12
abundance: few
j_gene: TRBJ1-4
CDR3nt: TGTGCCAGCAGGGACAGTGGGGAAAAACTGTTTTTT
CDR3aa: CASRDSGEKLFF

v_gene: TRBV6-9
d_gene: NA
len: 17
abundance: NA
j_gene: TRBJ1-4
CDR3nt: TGTGCCAGCAGTTACTCTTTCCGACAGAAACGTGATGAAAAACTGTTTTTT
CDR3aa: CASSYSFRQKRDEKLFF

v_gene: TRBV6-5
d_gene: TRBD1
len: 20
abundance: many
j_gene: TRBJ1-5
CDR3nt: TGTGCCAGCAGTTACTTGGGGGACAGGGTGGTACGGTCGGGCAATCAGCCCCAGCATTTT
CDR3aa: CASSYLGDRVVRSGNQPQHF

v_gene: TRBV30
d_gene: NA
len: 14
abundance: NA
j_gene: TRBJ2-3
CDR3nt: TGTGCCTGGAGTAGGCAGGGCTGGACAGATACGCAGTATTTT
CDR3aa: CAWSRQGWTDTQYF

v_gene: TRBV19
d_gene: NA
len: 11
abundance: NA
j_gene: TRBJ1-2
CDR3nt: TGTGCCAGTATCTCGGGCTATGGCTACACCTTC
CDR3aa: CASISGYGYTF

v_gene: TRBV19
d_gene: NA
len: 13
abundance: NA
j_gene: TRBJ2-5
CDR3nt: TGTGCCGGCTCGGACGTCCTCCAAGAGACCCAGTACTTC
CDR3aa: CAGSDVLQETQYF

v_gene: TRBV20-1
d_gene: NA
len: 16
abundance: NA
j_gene: TRBJ2-4
CDR3nt: TGCAGTGCTCTTTCACTAGCCGGGACAGCTAAAAACATTCAGTACTTC
CDR3aa: CSALSLAGTAKNIQYF

v_gene: TRBV2
d_gene: NA
len: 11
abundance: many
j_gene: TRBJ2-5
CDR3nt: TGTGCCAGCTGGATTGGGGAGACCCAGTACTTC
CDR3aa: CASWIGETQYF

v_gene: TRBV29-1
d_gene: NA
len: 12
abundance: few
j_gene: TRBJ1-1
CDR3nt: TGCAGCGTTCCCACAGGGAACACTGAAGCTTTCTTT
CDR3aa: CSVPTGNTEAFF

v_gene: TRBV5-6
d_gene: TRBD1
len: 14
abundance: few
j_gene: TRBJ1-5
CDR3nt: TGTGCCAGCAGCGTTGGACAGGGTCATCAGCCCCAGCATTTT
CDR3aa: CASSVGQGHQPQHF

v_gene: TRBV28
d_gene: NA
len: 13
abundance: many
j_gene: TRBJ2-7
CDR3nt: TGTGCCAGCAGCTCGGTCAGGGCCTACGAGCAGTACTTC
CDR3aa: CASSSVRAYEQYF

v_gene: TRBV18
d_gene: NA
len: 14
abundance: once
j_gene: TRBJ2-7
CDR3nt: TGTGCCAGCTCAGCGGGCCTTAATTCCTACGAGCAGTACTTC
CDR3aa: CASSAGLNSYEQYF

v_gene: TRBV20-1
d_gene: TRBD2
len: 16
abundance: many
j_gene: TRBJ2-4
CDR3nt: TGCAGTGCTAGAGATGGGAGGGCCAGATTTCAAAACATTCAGTACTTC
CDR3aa: CSARDGRARFQNIQYF

v_gene: TRBV11-2
d_gene: NA
len: 17
abundance: NA
j_gene: TRBJ2-1
CDR3nt: TGTGCCAGCAGCCACTGGGTCCGGGTCGAGTCCTACAATGAGCAGTTCTTC
CDR3aa: CASSHWVRVESYNEQFF

v_gene: TRBV4-3
d_gene: NA
len: 17
abundance: NA
j_gene: TRBJ2-6
CDR3nt: TGCGCCAGCAGCCAAGCTACGATGTCCTCTGGGGCCAACGTCCTGACTTTC
CDR3aa: CASSQATMSSGANVLTF

v_gene: TRBV7-8
d_gene: TRBD2
len: 16
abundance: NA
j_gene: TRBJ2-3
CDR3nt: TGTGCCAGCAGCAGAGGTTTAGCGGGAGGCACAGATACGCAGTATTTT
CDR3aa: CASSRGLAGGTDTQYF

v_gene: TRBV28
d_gene: TRBD2
len: 14
abundance: many
j_gene: TRBJ2-7
CDR3nt: TGTGCCAGCAGCCCAACTAGCGGGAGATACGAGCAGTACTTC
CDR3aa: CASSPTSGRYEQYF

v_gene: TRBV28
d_gene: NA
len: 15
abundance: many
j_gene: TRBJ2-7
CDR3nt: TGTGCCAGCAGTTCCTCGGGACACTATCCCTACGAGCAGTACTTC
CDR3aa: CASSSSGHYPYEQYF

v_gene: TRBV20-1
d_gene: NA
len: 12
abundance: many
j_gene: TRBJ1-5
CDR3nt: TGCAGTGCCGGGGGAGGGGGGCAGCCCCAGCATTTT
CDR3aa: CSAGGGGQPQHF

v_gene: TRBV10-3
d_gene: NA
len: 14
abundance: many
j_gene: TRBJ1-5
CDR3nt: TGTGCCATCAGTGTACAAGGGTCCGGTCAGCCCCAGCATTTT
CDR3aa: CAISVQGSGQPQHF

v_gene: TRBV11-2
d_gene: NA
len: 14
abundance: many
j_gene: TRBJ2-7
CDR3nt: TGTGCCAGCAGCGAGAGACAGGATTCCTACGAGCAGTACTTC
CDR3aa: CASSERQDSYEQYF

v_gene: TRBV3-1
d_gene: NA
len: 14
abundance: few
j_gene: TRBJ2-5
CDR3nt: TGTGCCAGCAGCCAAGGGCTCGGCCCCGGGCTTGAGTACTTC
CDR3aa: CASSQGLGPGLEYF

v_gene: TRBV10-3
d_gene: NA
len: 14
abundance: many
j_gene: TRBJ1-1
CDR3nt: TGTGCCATCAGTGGGCGACACGAGAACACTGAAGCTTTCTTT
CDR3aa: CAISGRHENTEAFF

v_gene: TRBV6-1
d_gene: NA
len: 14
abundance: NA
j_gene: TRBJ2-2
CDR3nt: TGTGCCAGCACCAAAATCTCCTTTTCCGGGGAGCTGTTTTTT
CDR3aa: CASTKISFSGELFF

v_gene: TRBV7-9
d_gene: TRBD1
len: 18
abundance: NA
j_gene: TRBJ2-2
CDR3nt: TGTGCCAGCAGCTTAGCAAGGGGACAGGGGATGGCCACCGGGGAGCTGTTTTTT
CDR3aa: CASSLARGQGMATGELFF

v_gene: TRBV9
d_gene: TRBD2
len: 15
abundance: many
j_gene: TRBJ2-5
CDR3nt: TGTGCCAGCAGCGTTAGCGGGAGCACCCCAGAGACCCAGTACTTC
CDR3aa: CASSVSGSTPETQYF

v_gene: TRBV10-3
d_gene: NA
len: 15
abundance: few
j_gene: TRBJ2-6
CDR3nt: TGTGCCATCAGTGAAGGAGGATCTGGGGCCAACGTCCTGACTTTC
CDR3aa: CAISEGGSGANVLTF

v_gene: TRBV7-8
d_gene: NA
len: 19
abundance: NA
j_gene: TRBJ2-6
CDR3nt: TGTGCCAGCAGCTTACCAAGACTAGGGGGGCTCTCTGGGGCCAACGTCCTGACTTTC
CDR3aa: CASSLPRLGGLSGANVLTF

v_gene: TRBV5-6
d_gene: TRBD1
len: 17
abundance: NA
j_gene: TRBJ2-7
CDR3nt: TGTGCCAGCAGCGCAACCGGAAAATGGACAGGGGGCAACGAGCAGTACTTC
CDR3aa: CASSATGKWTGGNEQYF

v_gene: TRBV6-4
d_gene: NA
len: 15
abundance: once
j_gene: TRBJ1-1
CDR3nt: TGTGCCAGCAGTGTCACATCCACAGGGATCGGTGAAGCTTTCTTT
CDR3aa: CASSVTSTGIGEAFF

v_gene: TRBV7-2
d_gene: NA
len: 15
abundance: NA
j_gene: TRBJ2-7
CDR3nt: TGCGCCAGCAGCCAAGAGGCCGGCGGCCACTACGAGCAGTACTTC
CDR3aa: CASSQEAGGHYEQYF

v_gene: TRBV3-1
d_gene: NA
len: 15
abundance: NA
j_gene: TRBJ2-3
CDR3nt: TGTGCCAGCAGCCATCCCTACGGGGGCACAGATACGCAGTATTTT
CDR3aa: CASSHPYGGTDTQYF

v_gene: TRBV9
d_gene: NA
len: 14
abundance: NA
j_gene: TRBJ1-3
CDR3nt: TGTGCCAGCAGCGTTGACAGGATGCGAAACACCATATATTTT
CDR3aa: CASSVDRMRNTIYF

v_gene: TRBV28
d_gene: NA
len: 14
abundance: few
j_gene: TRBJ1-2
CDR3nt: TGTGCCAGCAGCTTTCGGGACACAATGATTGGCTACACCTTC
CDR3aa: CASSFRDTMIGYTF

v_gene: TRBV7-2
d_gene: NA
len: 14
abundance: NA
j_gene: TRBJ2-7
CDR3nt: TGTGCCAGCAGCTTGATCGGGAGCCTGGGAGAGCAGTACTTC
CDR3aa: CASSLIGSLGEQYF

v_gene: TRBV30
d_gene: TRBD1
len: 13
abundance: many
j_gene: TRBJ1-2
CDR3nt: TGTGCCTCCATTACAGGGGTCCTTTATGGCTACACCTTC
CDR3aa: CASITGVLYGYTF

v_gene: TRBV20-1
d_gene: NA
len: 16
abundance: few
j_gene: TRBJ2-1
CDR3nt: TGCAGTGCTAGAGATACGGGCGGGATGGAGTACAATGAGCAGTTCTTC
CDR3aa: CSARDTGGMEYNEQFF

v_gene: TRBV2
d_gene: NA
len: 11
abundance: few
j_gene: TRBJ1-1
CDR3nt: TGTGCCACCGGTGGGCTGGATGAAGCTTTCTTT
CDR3aa: CATGGLDEAFF

v_gene: TRBV5-6
d_gene: NA
len: 15
abundance: few
j_gene: TRBJ1-2
CDR3nt: TGTGCCAGCAGCTTGGTCCCGGTTGCTAACTATGGCTACACCTTC
CDR3aa: CASSLVPVANYGYTF

v_gene: TRBV15
d_gene: NA
len: 16
abundance: few
j_gene: TRBJ1-2
CDR3nt: TGTGCCACCAGCAGAGGGGGGCAGGGGTCAACGGTTGGCTACACCTTC
CDR3aa: CATSRGGQGSTVGYTF